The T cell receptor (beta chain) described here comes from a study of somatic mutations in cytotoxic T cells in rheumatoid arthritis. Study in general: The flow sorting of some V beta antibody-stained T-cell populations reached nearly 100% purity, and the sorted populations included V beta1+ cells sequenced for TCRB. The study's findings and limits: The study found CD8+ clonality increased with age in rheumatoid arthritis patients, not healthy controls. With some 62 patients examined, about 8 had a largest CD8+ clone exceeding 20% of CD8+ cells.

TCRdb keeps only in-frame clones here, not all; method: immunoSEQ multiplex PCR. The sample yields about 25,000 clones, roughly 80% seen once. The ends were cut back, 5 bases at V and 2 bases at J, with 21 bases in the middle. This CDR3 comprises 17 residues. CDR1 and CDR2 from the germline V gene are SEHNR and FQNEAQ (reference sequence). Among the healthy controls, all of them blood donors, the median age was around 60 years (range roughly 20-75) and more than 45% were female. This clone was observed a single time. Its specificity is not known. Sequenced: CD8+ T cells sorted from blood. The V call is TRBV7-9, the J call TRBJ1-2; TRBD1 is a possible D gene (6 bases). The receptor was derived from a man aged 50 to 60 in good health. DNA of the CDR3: TGTGCCAGCAGCAGGGGGGTAGTTTTCGCAGAAAACTATGGCTACACCTTC. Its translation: CASSRGVVFAENYGYTF.